This passage covers 9 T cell receptor beta chains from one sample sequenced in a study of beta chain features in type 1 diabetes. Expressed TCRB transcripts were sequenced because the isolated RNA had all been reverse transcribed beforehand. Method: immunoSEQ multiplex PCR; TCRdb's copy keeps in-frame clones and lacks some. Here the sample spans some 150,000 clones, about 10% being singletons. Input material: naive CD4+ T cells from blood. These receptors were obtained from a man between 18 and 29 years old in good health.

This chain joins TRBV7-9 and TRBJ2-1; tentative D call: TRBD1 (6 bases). The length of the CDR3 is 18 residues. Germline V gives CDR1 SEHNR, CDR2 FQNEAQ (reference sequence). Deletions cut 4 bases from V and 0 bases from J, with 19 bases between. The CDR3, as DNA: TGTGCCAGCAGCTCAACCCTGGGACACCTGAGCTCCTACAATGAGCAGTTCTTC. Its protein is CASSSTLGHLSSYNEQFF.

The V gene is TRBV2, the J gene TRBJ1-2, with 9 nucleotides matching TRBD1. This CDR3 has 15 amino acids. V lost 6 bases to trimming and J lost 2 bases; unmatched junction nucleotides: 7. Germline loops: CDR1 SNHLY, CDR2 FYNNEI. CDR3 sequence (DNA): TGTGCCAGCAGGATACAGGGGGCGAGGAACTATGGCTACACCTTC. Encoded protein: CASRIQGARNYGYTF. Using reference TRBV2 and TRBJ1-2 for the parts outside the CDR3, the full variable domain is EPEVTQTPSHQVTQMGQEVILRCVPISNHLYFYWYRQILGQKVEFLVSFYNNEISEKSEIFDDQFSVERPDGSNFTLKIRSTKLEDSAMYFCASRIQGARNYGYTFGSGTRLTVV.

The chain recombines TRBV7-6 with TRBJ1-4; a weak D match, TRBD1 (5 bases). This CDR3 region has 16 residues. Trimming stripped 1 base from V and 8 bases from J, with 17 bases between. The V gene's germline CDR1 is SGHVS and CDR2 FNYEAQ. Written as DNA, the CDR3 is TGTGCCAGCAGCTTAGATCGGCAGGGATTGGGGGAAAAACTGTTTTTT. It translates to CASSLDRQGLGEKLFF.

The table lists this clone with many counts. This chain connects TRBV7-2 to TRBJ2-6; tentatively, D is TRBD1 (5 bases). The V gene's germline CDR1 is SGHTA and CDR2 FQGNSA. V was trimmed by 5 bases and J by 0 bases, leaving 8 bases between them. The CDR3 consists of 15 residues. The CDR3: CASSRDSSGANVLTF. The CDR3 region has the DNA TGTGCCAGCAGCCGCGACAGCTCTGGGGCCAACGTCCTGACTTTC.

There are many counts of this clone. This chain uses TRBV7-2 with TRBJ2-7; D is perhaps TRBD2 (6 bases). This CDR3 has 11 residues. Per germline, CDR1 SGHTA and CDR2 FQGNSA. V lost 8 bases and J lost 3, with 8 bases in between. The CDR3 bases are TGTGCCAGCGGCGGGGTCTACGAGCAGTACTTC. Translation gives CASGGVYEQYF.

The genes are TRBV5-1 and TRBJ2-5, with 8 bases identical to TRBD1. Germline V gene lookup returns CDR1 SGHRS and CDR2 YFSETQ. V was clipped by 6 bases and J by 4 bases; unmatched bases: 5. The CDR3 spans 13 residues. CDR3 loop: CASNLDRVETQYF. The CDR3 DNA reads TGCGCCAGCAACCTGGACAGGGTAGAGACCCAGTACTTC.

There are a few counts of this clone. V and J are TRBV5-4 and TRBJ2-1; a possible D gene is TRBD1 (6 bases). This CDR3 comprises 15 residues. The germline V gene encodes CDR1 SGHNT and CDR2 YYREEE (reference sequence). Between the trimmed V and J ends, which lost 2 bases and 6 bases, there was a span of 15 bases. The DNA of the CDR3 is TGTGCCAGCAGCTTCCGGCAGGGGTCGGCCAATGAGCAGTTCTTC. Translation gives CASSFRQGSANEQFF.

This clone was observed a handful of times. The chain uses TRBV7-9 and TRBJ2-1; 7 nucleotides align to TRBD2. J gave up 4 bases and V 5 bases, and 5 bases lay outside the gene matches. This CDR3 contains 14 residues. The germline V gene encodes CDR1 SEHNR and CDR2 FQNEAQ (reference sequence). The CDR3 protein is CASSTIGGYNEQFF. In DNA, the CDR3 is TGTGCCAGCAGCACCATCGGGGGGTACAATGAGCAGTTCTTC.

V and J are TRBV4-3 and TRBJ2-5; D remains unclear. The germline V gene encodes CDR1 LGHNA and CDR2 YSLEER. The V and J ends lost 2 bases and 4 bases respectively, with 8 bases between them. This CDR3 comprises 13 residues. The CDR3 spells CASSQIMAETQYF. The CDR3 DNA follows: TGCGCCAGCAGCCAAATCATGGCAGAGACCCAGTACTTC.